This T cell receptor beta chain was observed in a study of primary melanoma T cells and metastatic recurrence. The study's findings and limits: Suggested, not shown: primary melanomas can contain effective antitumor T cells. Melanomas with T-cell fraction above 20% appeared to have better outcomes.

TCRdb's table, derived via immunoSEQ multiplex PCR, lists solely in-frame clones and lacks some. This listing includes dozens of clones. Comment on this clone: What it recognizes is unknown.

This clonotype was obtained from a human donor with melanoma. The sequenced sample consisted of melanoma tumor tissue.

The CDR3 coding sequence is TGTGCCAGCAGCCAGGCACAGGGCTGGGAGACCCAGTACTTC. Translating it yields CASSQAQGWETQYF. The chain is built from TRBV14 and TRBJ2-5, with D tentatively TRBD1 (6 bases). Deletions cut 3 bases from V and 5 bases from J, with 13 bases between. The CDR3 is 14 residues long. Per the germline V gene, CDR1 is SGHDN and CDR2 is FVKESK.